This paragraph covers one T cell receptor beta chain sequence. The data were taken from a study of blood T cell repertoires in COVID-19. The table came from immunoSEQ multiplex PCR; TCRdb's copy has only in-frame clones and leaves some out. The data hold tens of thousands of clones, with about three quarters observed a single time. The ends were cut back, 4 bases at V and 0 bases at J, with 14 bases in the middle. CDR3 size: 17 residues. Germline-derived CDR1 and CDR2 are SGHDT and YYEEEE. This chain connects TRBV5-6 to TRBJ1-6; D is perhaps TRBD1 (5 bases). This receptor was taken from an older man with active or convalescent COVID-19. The sample consisted of peripheral blood. CDR3 region: CASSTTAVSSYNSPLHF. CDR3 coding DNA: TGTGCCAGCAGCACGACAGCCGTGAGCTCCTATAATTCACCCCTCCACTTT.